Listed here is a single T cell receptor (beta chain). The CDR3 runs to 14 residues. The ends were cut back, 6 bases at V and 0 bases at J, with 11 bases in the middle. TCRdb analysed the RT-PCR reads with MiXCR anew, one entry per CDR3 protein. The data contain about 76,000 distinct CDR3 sequences, 26% of them singletons. The record originates from a study of patients and donors after allogeneic stem cell transplantation. The material sequenced was blood, either unsorted or a sorted T cell fraction (not recorded which). The sequence came from a human donor who was either an allogeneic HSCT recipient or a stem cell or donor lymphocyte infusion donor (not recorded which). It is not recorded whose cells these are; they may come from a transplant donor. The chain is built from TRBV12-3 or TRBV12-4 and TRBJ1-1; a weak D match, TRBD1 (6 bases). The DNA for the CDR3 is TGTGCCAGCAGGAGTACAGGGTTGAACACTGAAGCTTTCTTT. It is translated as CASRSTGLNTEAFF.